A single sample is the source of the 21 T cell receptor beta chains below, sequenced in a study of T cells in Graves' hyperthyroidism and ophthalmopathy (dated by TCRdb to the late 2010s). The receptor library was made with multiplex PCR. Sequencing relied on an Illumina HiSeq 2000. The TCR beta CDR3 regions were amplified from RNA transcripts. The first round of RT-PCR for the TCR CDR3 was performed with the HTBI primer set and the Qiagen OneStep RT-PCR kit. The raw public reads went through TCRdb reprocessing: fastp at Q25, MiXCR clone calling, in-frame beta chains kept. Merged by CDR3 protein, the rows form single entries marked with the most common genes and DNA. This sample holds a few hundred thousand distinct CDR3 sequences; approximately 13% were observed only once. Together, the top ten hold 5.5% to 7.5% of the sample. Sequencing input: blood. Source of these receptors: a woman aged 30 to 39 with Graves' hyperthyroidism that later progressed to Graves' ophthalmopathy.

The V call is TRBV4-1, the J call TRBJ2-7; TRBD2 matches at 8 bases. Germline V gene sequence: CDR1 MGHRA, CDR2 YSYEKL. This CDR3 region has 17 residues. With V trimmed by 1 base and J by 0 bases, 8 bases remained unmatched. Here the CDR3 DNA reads TGCGCCAGCAGCCAAGTCTTTAGCGGGGTCAGCTCCTACGAGCAGTACTTC. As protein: CASSQVFSGVSSYEQYF.

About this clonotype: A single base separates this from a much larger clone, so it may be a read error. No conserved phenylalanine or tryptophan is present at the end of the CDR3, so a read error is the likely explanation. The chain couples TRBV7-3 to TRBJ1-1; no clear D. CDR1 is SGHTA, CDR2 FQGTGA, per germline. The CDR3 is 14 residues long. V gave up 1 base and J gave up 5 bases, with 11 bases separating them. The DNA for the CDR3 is TGTGCCAGCAGCTTAATTGGGCCCGGGACTGAAGCTTTCGTT. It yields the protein CASSLIGPGTEAFV.

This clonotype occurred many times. The chain's CDR3 is CASVSVYYEQYF. The CDR3 DNA reads as TGTGCCAGCGTGTCGGTCTACTACGAGCAGTACTTC. This rearrangement joins TRBV7-9 to TRBJ2-7; no definite D call. V gave up 8 bases and J gave up 3 bases, with 11 bases separating them. Germline CDR1 reads SEHNR; CDR2 reads FQNEAQ (reference sequence). The CDR3 extends over 12 amino acids.

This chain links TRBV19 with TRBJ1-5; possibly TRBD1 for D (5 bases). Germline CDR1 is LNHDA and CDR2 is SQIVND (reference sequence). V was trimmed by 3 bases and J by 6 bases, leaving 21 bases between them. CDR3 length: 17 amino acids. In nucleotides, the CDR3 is TGTGCCAGTAGTATTGGTCGTAGCAGGGAGCAGGGTCAGCCCCAGCATTTT. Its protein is CASSIGRSREQGQPQHF.

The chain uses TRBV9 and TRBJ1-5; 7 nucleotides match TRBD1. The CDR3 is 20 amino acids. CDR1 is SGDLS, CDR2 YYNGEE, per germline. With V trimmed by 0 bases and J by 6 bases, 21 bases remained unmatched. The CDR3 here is CASSVDYQAGGQQGSQPQHF. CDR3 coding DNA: TGTGCCAGCAGCGTAGATTACCAGGCTGGGGGACAGCAGGGCAGTCAGCCCCAGCATTTT.

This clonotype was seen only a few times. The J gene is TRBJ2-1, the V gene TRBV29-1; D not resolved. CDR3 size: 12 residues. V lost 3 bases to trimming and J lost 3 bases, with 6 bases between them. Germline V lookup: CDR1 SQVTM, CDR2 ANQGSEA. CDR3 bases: TGCAGCGTTGAGGTTGTCTACAATGAGCAGTTCTTC. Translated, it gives CSVEVVYNEQFF.

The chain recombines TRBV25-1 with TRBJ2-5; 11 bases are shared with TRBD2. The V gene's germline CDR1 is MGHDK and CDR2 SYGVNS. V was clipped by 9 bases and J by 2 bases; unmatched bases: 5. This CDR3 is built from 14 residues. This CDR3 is CARTTSGVQETQYF. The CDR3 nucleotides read TGTGCCAGAACGACTAGCGGGGTACAAGAGACCCAGTACTTC.

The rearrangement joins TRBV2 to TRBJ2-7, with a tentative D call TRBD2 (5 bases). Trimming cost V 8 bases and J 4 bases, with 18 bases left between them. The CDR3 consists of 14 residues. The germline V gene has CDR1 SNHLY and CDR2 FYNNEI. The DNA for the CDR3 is TGTGCCAGCGCCGTTGAGGGTACCGGATACGAGCAGTACTTC. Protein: CASAVEGTGYEQYF.

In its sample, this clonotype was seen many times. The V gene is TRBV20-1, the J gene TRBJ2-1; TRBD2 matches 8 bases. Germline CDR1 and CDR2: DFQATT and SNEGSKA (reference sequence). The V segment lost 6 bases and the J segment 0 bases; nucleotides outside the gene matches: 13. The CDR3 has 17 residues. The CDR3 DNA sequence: TGCAGTGCCCGGGAACTAGCGGAGGCTGGCTCCTACAATGAGCAGTTCTTC. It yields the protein CSARELAEAGSYNEQFF.

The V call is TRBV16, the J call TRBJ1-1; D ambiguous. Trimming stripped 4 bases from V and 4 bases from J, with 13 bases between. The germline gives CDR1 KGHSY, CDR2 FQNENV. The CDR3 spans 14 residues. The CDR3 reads CASSPDPGGTEAFF. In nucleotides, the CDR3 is TGTGCCAGCAGCCCAGACCCGGGCGGCACTGAAGCTTTCTTT.

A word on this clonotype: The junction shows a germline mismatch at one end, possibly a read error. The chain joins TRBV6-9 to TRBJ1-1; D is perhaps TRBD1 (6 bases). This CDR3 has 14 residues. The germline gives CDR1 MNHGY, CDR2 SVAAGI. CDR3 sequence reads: CASSSGHLNTEALF. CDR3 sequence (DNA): TGTGCCAGCAGTTCGGGACACTTGAACACTGAAGCTCTCTTT.

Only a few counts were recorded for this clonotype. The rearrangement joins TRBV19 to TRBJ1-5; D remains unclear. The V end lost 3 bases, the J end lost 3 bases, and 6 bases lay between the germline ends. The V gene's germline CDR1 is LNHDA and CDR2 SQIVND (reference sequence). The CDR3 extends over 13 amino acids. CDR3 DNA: TGTGCCAGTAGTATCCTTCCCAATCAGCCCCAGCATTTT. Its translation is CASSILPNQPQHF.

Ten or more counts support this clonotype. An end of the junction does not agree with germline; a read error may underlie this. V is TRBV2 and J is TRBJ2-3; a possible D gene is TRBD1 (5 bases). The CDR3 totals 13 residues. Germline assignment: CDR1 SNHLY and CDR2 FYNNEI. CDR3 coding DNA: TGTACCAGCAGTGAAGGGGGCACAGATACGCAGTATTTT. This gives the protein CTSSEGGTDTQYF.

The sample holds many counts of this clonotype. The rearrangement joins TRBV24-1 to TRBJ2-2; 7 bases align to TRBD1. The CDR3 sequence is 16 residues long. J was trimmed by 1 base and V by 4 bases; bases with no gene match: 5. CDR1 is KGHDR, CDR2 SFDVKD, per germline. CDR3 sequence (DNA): TGTGCCACCAGTGAACCTTGGACAGGGAACACCGGGGAGCTGTTTTTT. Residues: CATSEPWTGNTGELFF.

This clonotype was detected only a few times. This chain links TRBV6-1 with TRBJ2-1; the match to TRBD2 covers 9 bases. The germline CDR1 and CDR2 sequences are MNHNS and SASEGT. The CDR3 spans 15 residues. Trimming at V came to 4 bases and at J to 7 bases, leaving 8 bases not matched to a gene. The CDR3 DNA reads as TGTGCCAGCAGTGTCATAGCGGGAGAGGGGAATGAGCAGTTCTTC. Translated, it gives CASSVIAGEGNEQFF.

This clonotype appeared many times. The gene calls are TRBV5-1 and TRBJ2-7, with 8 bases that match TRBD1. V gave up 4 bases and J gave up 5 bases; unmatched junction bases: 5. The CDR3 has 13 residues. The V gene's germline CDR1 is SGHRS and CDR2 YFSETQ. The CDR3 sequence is CASSPTGDNEQYF. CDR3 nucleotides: TGCGCCAGCAGCCCGACAGGGGACAACGAGCAGTACTTC.

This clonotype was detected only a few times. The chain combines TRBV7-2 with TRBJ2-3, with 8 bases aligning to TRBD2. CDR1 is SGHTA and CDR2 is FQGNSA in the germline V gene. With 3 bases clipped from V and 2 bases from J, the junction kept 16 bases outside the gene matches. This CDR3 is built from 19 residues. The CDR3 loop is CASSFRDGRLASFTDTQYF. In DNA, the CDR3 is TGTGCCAGCAGCTTCCGGGACGGGAGACTAGCGAGCTTCACAGATACGCAGTATTTT.

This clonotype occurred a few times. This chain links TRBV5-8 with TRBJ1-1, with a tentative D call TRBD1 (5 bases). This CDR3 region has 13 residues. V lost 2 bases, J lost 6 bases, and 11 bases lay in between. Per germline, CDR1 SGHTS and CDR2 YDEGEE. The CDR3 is CASSFRGEAEAFF. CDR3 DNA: TGTGCCAGCAGCTTTCGAGGGGAGGCTGAAGCTTTCTTT.

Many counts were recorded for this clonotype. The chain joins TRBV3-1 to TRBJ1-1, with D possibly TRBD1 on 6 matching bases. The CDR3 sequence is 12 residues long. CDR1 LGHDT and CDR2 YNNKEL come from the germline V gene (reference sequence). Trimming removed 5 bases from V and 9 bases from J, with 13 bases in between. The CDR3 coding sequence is TGTGCCAGCAGCGACCCCGGGACACAAGCTTTCTTT. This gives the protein CASSDPGTQAFF.

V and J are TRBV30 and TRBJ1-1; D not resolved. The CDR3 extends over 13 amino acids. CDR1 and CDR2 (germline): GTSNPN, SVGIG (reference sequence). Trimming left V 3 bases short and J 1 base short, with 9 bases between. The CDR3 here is CAWSSAANTEAFF. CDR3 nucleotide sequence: TGTGCCTGGAGCTCAGCAGCGAACACTGAAGCTTTCTTT.

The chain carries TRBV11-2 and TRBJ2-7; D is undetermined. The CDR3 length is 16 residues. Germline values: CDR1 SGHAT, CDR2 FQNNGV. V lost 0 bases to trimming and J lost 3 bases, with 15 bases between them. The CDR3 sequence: CASSLEGWYRYYEQYF. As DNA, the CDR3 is TGTGCCAGCAGCTTAGAAGGGTGGTACAGATACTACGAGCAGTACTTC.